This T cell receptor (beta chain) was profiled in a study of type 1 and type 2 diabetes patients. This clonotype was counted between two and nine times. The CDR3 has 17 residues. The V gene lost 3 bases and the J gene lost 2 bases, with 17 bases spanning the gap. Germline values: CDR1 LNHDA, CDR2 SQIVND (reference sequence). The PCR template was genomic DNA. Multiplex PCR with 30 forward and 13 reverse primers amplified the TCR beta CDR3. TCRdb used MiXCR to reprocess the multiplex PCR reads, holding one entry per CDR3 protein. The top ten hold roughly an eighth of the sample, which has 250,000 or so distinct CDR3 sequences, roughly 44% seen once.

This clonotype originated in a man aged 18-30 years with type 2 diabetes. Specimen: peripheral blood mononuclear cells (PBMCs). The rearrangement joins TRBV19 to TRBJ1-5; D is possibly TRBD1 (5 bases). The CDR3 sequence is CASSISVGGIGNQPQHF. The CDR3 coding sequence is TGTGCCAGTAGTATCAGTGTCGGGGGAATAGGCAATCAGCCCCAGCATTTT.